These 19 T cell receptor beta chains were all obtained from the same sample, sequenced in a study of a mutant IDH1 vaccine in newly diagnosed glioma (dated by TCRdb to the early 2020s). In light of the paper, this sample's time point label describes: baseline, week 1 (first vaccination visit). The treatment or condition label on this specimen signifies: pre-vaccination baseline after standard-of-care therapy. Library prep was done by the immunoSEQ multiplex PCR assay. In TCRdb, the immuneACCESS table is reduced to in-frame sequences with V and J assigned. These tables do not hold every clone; where another copy was compared, an unresolved V gene accounts for under half, and the others remain unexplained. The sample profile shows about 35,000 clones; 60% to 85% of them were found once. Roughly 9% of the sample comes from the top ten. The specimen comprised peripheral blood mononuclear cells (PBMCs), sampled from a glioma patient treated with radiotherapy, temozolomide or both. These receptors all come from a man aged 50-59 years with glioma. Some clones in this sample may be carry-over from other donors' samples.

As concerns this clone: The junction shows a germline mismatch at one end, possibly a read error. DNA for the CDR3: TGTGCTAGTGGTTCAGGTCTCGGACTGGTCTTC. Amino acid sequence: CASGSGLGLVF. The chain has TRBV12-5 and TRBJ2-1, with D perhaps TRBD2 (5 bases). CDR1 LGHNT and CDR2 FRNRAP come from the germline V gene. CDR3 length: 11 residues.

The chain has TRBV10-3 and TRBJ2-2; D is uncertain. The V gene lost 2 bases and the J gene lost 7 bases, with 8 bases spanning the gap. The CDR3 length is 13 residues. Per germline, CDR1 ENHRY and CDR2 SYGVKD. CDR3 nucleotide sequence: TGTGCCATCAGTGAGGGTACCGGCGGGGAGCTGTTTTTT. It yields the protein CAISEGTGGELFF.

This clone has only one observation. V and J are TRBV6-5 and TRBJ2-7; 7 bases agree with TRBD1. Germline-derived CDR1 and CDR2 are MNHEY and SVGAGI. The CDR3 extends over 12 amino acids. The V segment lost 7 bases and the J segment 4 bases; nucleotides outside the gene matches: 4. In DNA form, the CDR3 reads TGTGCCAGCAAAAAGGGGGCGTACGAGCAGTACTTC. This translates into CASKKGAYEQYF.

V gene TRBV28 combines with J gene TRBJ1-2, with D perhaps TRBD1 (5 bases). Trimming stripped 2 bases from V and 2 bases from J, with 6 bases between. The CDR3 loop spans 13 amino acids. CDR1 is MDHEN and CDR2 is SYDVKM in the germline V gene. CDR3 coding DNA: TGTGCCAGCAGTTTAGCAGGGAACTATGGCTACACCTTC. Translation: CASSLAGNYGYTF.

The chain combines TRBV28 with TRBJ2-3; D might be TRBD2 (6 bases). V gave up 6 bases and J gave up 0 bases, with 13 bases separating them. In germline, CDR1 is MDHEN, CDR2 SYDVKM. This CDR3 is built from 15 residues. This CDR3 is CASSPSGTSTDTQYF. As DNA, the CDR3 is TGTGCCAGCAGCCCGTCGGGGACTAGCACAGATACGCAGTATTTT.

The chain uses TRBV27 and TRBJ2-1; D may match TRBD1 or TRBD2 (7 bases each). This CDR3 contains 15 residues. Trimming removed 5 bases from V and 0 bases from J, with 11 bases in between. The germline CDR1 and CDR2 sequences are MNHEY and SMNVEV (reference sequence). The CDR3 bases are TGTGCCAGCAGTCGCAGGGGGGGCTCCTACAATGAGCAGTTCTTC. It codes for CASSRRGGSYNEQFF.

This clone was recorded a few times. The genes are TRBV7-9 and TRBJ2-3, with D perhaps TRBD1 (5 bases). V was shortened by 5 bases and J by 8 bases, with 20 bases between the two germline ends. CDR3 size: 15 residues. CDR1 and CDR2 (germline): SEHNR, FQNEAQ (reference sequence). The CDR3 DNA sequence: TGTGCCAGCAGCCCGAAGGAGCGTCTAGGGGCTACGCAGTATTTT. This translates into CASSPKERLGATQYF.

This clone has only a few counts. The gene calls are TRBV7-8 and TRBJ1-1; D might be TRBD1 (5 bases). The CDR3 has 13 residues. Germline V lookup: CDR1 SGHVS, CDR2 FQNEAQ. Trimming stripped 3 bases from V and 4 bases from J, with 9 bases between. This chain's CDR3 is CASSLRGFTEAFF. The CDR3 DNA follows: TGTGCCAGCAGCTTGAGGGGTTTCACTGAAGCTTTCTTT.

This chain links TRBV11-3 with TRBJ1-2; 8 bases map to TRBD1. There are 18 residues in the CDR3. Germline V gene sequence: CDR1 SGHNT, CDR2 YENEEA. With V trimmed by 3 bases and J by 6 bases, 18 bases remained unmatched. CDR3 in DNA: TGTGCCAGCAGCTTCCCCCCAACAGGGGGATGCTGGTATGATGGCTACACCTTC. Translated: CASSFPPTGGCWYDGYTF.

J is TRBJ2-7 and V is TRBV5-6; maybe TRBD2 (6 bases). Germline CDR1 is SGHDT and CDR2 is YYEEEE. Trimming cost V 3 bases and J 0 bases, with 13 bases left between them. The CDR3 has 15 residues. CDR3 in amino acids: CASSSSAGSSYEQYF. For the CDR3, the DNA is TGTGCCAGCAGCTCGTCAGCGGGTAGCTCCTACGAGCAGTACTTC.

The chain couples TRBV13 to TRBJ2-2; a possible D gene is TRBD1 (6 bases). Trimming shortened V by 5 bases and J by 6 bases, and 19 bases separated the two germline ends. The length of the CDR3 is 16 residues. The germline V gene has CDR1 PRHDT and CDR2 FYEKMQ (reference sequence). In nucleotides, the CDR3 is TGTGCCAGCAGCGTAAGACCGGTAGGGGGTCCCGGGGAGCTGTTTTTT. This gives the protein CASSVRPVGGPGELFF. Complete variable domain (other parts from reference TRBV13 and TRBJ2-2): AAGVIQSPRHLIKEKRETATLKCYPIPRHDTVYWYQQGPGQDPQFLISFYEKMQSDKGSIPDRFSAQQFSDYHSELNMSSLELGDSALYFCASSVRPVGGPGELFFGEGSRLTVL.

This clone was seen only a few times. The V gene is TRBV15, the J gene TRBJ1-1; D is undetermined. Germline V gene lookup returns CDR1 LNHNV and CDR2 YYDKDF (reference sequence). CDR3 length: 13 amino acids. The germline V and J ends were trimmed by 4 bases and 2 bases, with 8 bases remaining between them. The CDR3 coding sequence is TGTGCCACCAGCAACCCGGGAAACACTGAAGCTTTCTTT. Protein sequence: CATSNPGNTEAFF. Full variable domain (remainder filled in from reference TRBV15 and TRBJ1-1): DAMVIQNPRYQVTQFGKPVTLSCSQTLNHNVMYWYQQKSSQAPKLLFHYYDKDFNNEADTPDNFQSRRPNTSFCFLDIRSPGLGDTAMYLCATSNPGNTEAFFGQGTRLTVV.

V and J are TRBV28 and TRBJ1-2; 9 bases are a match to TRBD1. The germline V gene encodes CDR1 MDHEN and CDR2 SYDVKM. With V trimmed by 5 bases and J by 4 bases, 5 bases remained unmatched. The CDR3 is 14 amino acids. The CDR3 is CASSPGGQGYGYTF. CDR3 bases: TGTGCCAGCAGTCCCGGGGGACAGGGCTATGGCTACACCTTC.

The chain combines TRBV2 with TRBJ1-5; D perhaps matches TRBD1 (5 bases). Germline V gene lookup returns CDR1 SNHLY and CDR2 FYNNEI. The CDR3 totals 15 residues. Between the trimmed V and J ends, which lost 6 bases and 2 bases, there was a span of 14 bases. The CDR3 region is CASSQAGGGNQPQHF. CDR3 in DNA: TGTGCCAGCAGCCAGGCGGGGGGAGGCAATCAGCCCCAGCATTTT.

This sequence joins TRBV2 and TRBJ2-7; TRBD2 aligns across 7 bases. The germline CDR1 and CDR2 sequences are SNHLY and FYNNEI. Losses at the gene ends were 7 bases for V and 0 bases for J; bases not matched to a gene: 3. The CDR3 loop spans 13 amino acids. The CDR3 protein is CASTGGGSYEQYF. The CDR3 DNA reads TGTGCCAGCACCGGCGGGGGCTCCTACGAGCAGTACTTC.

The chain combines TRBV2 with TRBJ2-5; TRBD1 matches 8 bases. CDR3 size: 15 residues. The germline gives CDR1 SNHLY, CDR2 FYNNEI. V was pared by 4 bases and J by 5 bases, with 9 bases of the junction left unmatched. The CDR3 nucleotides are TGTGCCAGCAGTGTCGGGCAGGGGGCCCCGGAGACCCAGTACTTC. Protein product: CASSVGQGAPETQYF.

The chain recombines TRBV27 with TRBJ1-4; D is uncertain. Germline CDR1 reads MNHEY; CDR2 reads SMNVEV (reference sequence). The length of the CDR3 is 12 residues. The V end was cut by 6 bases, the J end by 7 bases, with 9 bases between. The CDR3 nucleotides read TGTGCCAGCAGCAGTGGAGGTGAAAAACTGTTTTTT. This sequence encodes CASSSGGEKLFF.

The V gene is TRBV4-3, the J gene TRBJ2-1; maybe TRBD1 (5 bases). Per the germline V gene, CDR1 is LGHNA and CDR2 is YSLEER. The CDR3 runs to 16 residues. Between the trimmed V and J ends, which lost 4 bases and 0 bases, there was a span of 13 bases. The CDR3 here is CASSPQGPGSYNEQFF. The CDR3 DNA reads TGCGCCAGCAGCCCCCAGGGTCCGGGCTCCTACAATGAGCAGTTCTTC.

The CDR3 DNA follows: TGTGCCAGCTCTAGGGACAGGGTAAACACTGAAGCTTTCTTT. It yields the protein CASSRDRVNTEAFF. V is TRBV18 and J is TRBJ1-1; 9 bases line up with TRBD1. The CDR3 runs to 14 residues. Germline V lookup: CDR1 KGHSH, CDR2 LQKENI. Trimming took 6 bases from V and 2 from J; bases not matched to a gene: 4.